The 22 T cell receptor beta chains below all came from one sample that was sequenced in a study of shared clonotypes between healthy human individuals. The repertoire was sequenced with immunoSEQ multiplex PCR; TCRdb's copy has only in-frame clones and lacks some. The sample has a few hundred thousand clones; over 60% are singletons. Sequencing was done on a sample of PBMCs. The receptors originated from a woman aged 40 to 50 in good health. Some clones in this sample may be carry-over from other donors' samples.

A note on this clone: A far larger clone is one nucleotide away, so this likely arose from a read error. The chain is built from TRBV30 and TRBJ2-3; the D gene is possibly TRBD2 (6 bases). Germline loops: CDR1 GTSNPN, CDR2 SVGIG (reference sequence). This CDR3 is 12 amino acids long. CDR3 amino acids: CAWGTYTDMQYF. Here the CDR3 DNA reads TGTGCCTGGGGGACTTACACAGATATGCAGTATTTT.

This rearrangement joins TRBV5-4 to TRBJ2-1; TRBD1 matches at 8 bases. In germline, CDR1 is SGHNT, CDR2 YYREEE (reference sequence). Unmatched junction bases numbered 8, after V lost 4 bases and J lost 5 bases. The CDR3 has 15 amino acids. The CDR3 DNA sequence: TGTGCCAGCAGCGGAACGGACAGGGCCCACAATGAGCAGTTCTTC. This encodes CASSGTDRAHNEQFF.

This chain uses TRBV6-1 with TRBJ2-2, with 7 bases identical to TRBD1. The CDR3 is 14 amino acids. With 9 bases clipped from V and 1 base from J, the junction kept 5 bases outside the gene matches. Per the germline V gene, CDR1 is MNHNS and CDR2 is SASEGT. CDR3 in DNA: TGTGCCAGTACAGGGGCTTGGAACACCGGGGAGCTGTTTTTT. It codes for CASTGAWNTGELFF.

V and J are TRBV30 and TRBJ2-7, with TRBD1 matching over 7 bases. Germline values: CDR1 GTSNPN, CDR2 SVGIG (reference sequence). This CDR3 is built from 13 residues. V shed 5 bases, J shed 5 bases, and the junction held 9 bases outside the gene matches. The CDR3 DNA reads TGTGCCTGGGGAGACAGGGTATTCGACGAGCAGTACTTC. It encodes CAWGDRVFDEQYF.

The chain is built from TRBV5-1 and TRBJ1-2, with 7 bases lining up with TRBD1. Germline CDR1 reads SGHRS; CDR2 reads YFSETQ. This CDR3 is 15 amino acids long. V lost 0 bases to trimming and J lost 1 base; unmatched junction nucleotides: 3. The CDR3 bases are TGCGCCAGCAGCTTGGGAGACAGGGTTAACTATGGCTACACCTTC. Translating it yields CASSLGDRVNYGYTF. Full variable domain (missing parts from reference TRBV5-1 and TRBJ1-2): KAGVTQTPRYLIKTRGQQVTLSCSPISGHRSVSWYQQTPGQGLQFLFEYFSETQRNKGNFPGRFSGRQFSNSRSEMNVSTLELGDSALYLCASSLGDRVNYGYTFGSGTRLTVV.

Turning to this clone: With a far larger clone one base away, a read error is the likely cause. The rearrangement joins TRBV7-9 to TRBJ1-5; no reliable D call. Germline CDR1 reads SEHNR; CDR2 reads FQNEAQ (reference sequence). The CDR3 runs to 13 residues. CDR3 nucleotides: TGTGCCAGCAGCTTAAAGGCTAATCGGCCCCAGCATTTT. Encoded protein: CASSLKANRPQHF.

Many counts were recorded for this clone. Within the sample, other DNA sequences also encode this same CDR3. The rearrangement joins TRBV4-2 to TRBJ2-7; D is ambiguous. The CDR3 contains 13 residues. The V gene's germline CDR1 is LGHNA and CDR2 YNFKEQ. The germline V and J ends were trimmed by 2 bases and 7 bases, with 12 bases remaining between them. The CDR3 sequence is CASSQSPQGEQYF. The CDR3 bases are TGTGCCAGCAGCCAATCCCCGCAAGGGGAGCAGTACTTC.

This CDR3 is CASSRGERESETQYF. DNA of the CDR3: TGTGCCAGCAGCCGGGGAGAGCGGGAGTCTGAGACCCAGTACTTC. This chain connects TRBV11-3 to TRBJ2-5; 8 bases map to TRBD2. CDR1 is SGHNT, CDR2 YENEEA, per germline. The V and J ends lost 5 bases and 5 bases, in that order; junction bases with no gene match: 10. The CDR3 loop spans 15 amino acids.

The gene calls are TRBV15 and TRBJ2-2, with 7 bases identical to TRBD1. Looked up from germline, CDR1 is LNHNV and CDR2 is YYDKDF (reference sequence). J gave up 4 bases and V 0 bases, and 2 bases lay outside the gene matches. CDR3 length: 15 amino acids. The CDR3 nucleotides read TGTGCCACCAGCAGAGACAGGGGGATCACCGGGGAGCTGTTTTTT. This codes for CATSRDRGITGELFF.

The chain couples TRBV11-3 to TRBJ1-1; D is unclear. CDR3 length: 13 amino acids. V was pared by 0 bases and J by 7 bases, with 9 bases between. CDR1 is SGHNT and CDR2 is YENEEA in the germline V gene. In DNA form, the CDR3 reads TGTGCCAGCAGCTTAGATTCATGGAGTGAAGCTTTCTTT. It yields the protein CASSLDSWSEAFF.

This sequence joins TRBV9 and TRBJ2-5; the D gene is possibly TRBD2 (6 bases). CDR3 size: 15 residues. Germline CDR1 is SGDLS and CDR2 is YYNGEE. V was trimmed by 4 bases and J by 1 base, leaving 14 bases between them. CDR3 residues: CASSRRGSGQETQYF. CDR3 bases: TGTGCCAGCAGCAGAAGAGGTAGCGGCCAAGAGACCCAGTACTTC.

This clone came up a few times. CDR3 protein: CASTPLEGAPAGYGYTF. The CDR3 DNA reads as TGTGCCAGCACCCCTCTGGAGGGGGCGCCCGCTGGCTATGGCTACACCTTC. V usage is TRBV28 and J usage is TRBJ1-2, with 7 bases aligning to TRBD1. The V gene's germline CDR1 is MDHEN and CDR2 SYDVKM. The length of the CDR3 is 17 residues. J gave up 4 bases and V 7 bases, and 18 bases lay outside the gene matches.

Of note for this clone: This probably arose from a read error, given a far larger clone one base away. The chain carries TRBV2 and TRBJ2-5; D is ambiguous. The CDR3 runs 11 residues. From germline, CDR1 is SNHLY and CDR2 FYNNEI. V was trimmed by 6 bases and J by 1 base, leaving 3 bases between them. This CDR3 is CASRVQETQYF. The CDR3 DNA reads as TGTGCCAGCAGGGTCCAAGAGACCCAGTACTTC.

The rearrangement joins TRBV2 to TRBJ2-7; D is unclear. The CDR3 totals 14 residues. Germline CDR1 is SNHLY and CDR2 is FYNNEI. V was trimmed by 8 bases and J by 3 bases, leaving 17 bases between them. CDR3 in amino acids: CASSRWLVSYEQYF. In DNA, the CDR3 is TGTGCCAGCTCTCGGTGGTTGGTGAGCTACGAGCAGTACTTC.

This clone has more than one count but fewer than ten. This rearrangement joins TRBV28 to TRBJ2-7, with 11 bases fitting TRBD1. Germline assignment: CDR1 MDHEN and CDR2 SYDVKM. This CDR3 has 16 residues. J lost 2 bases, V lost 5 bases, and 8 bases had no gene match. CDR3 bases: TGTGCCAGCAGTCCCACCGGGACAGGGGGTACCTACGAGCAGTACTTC. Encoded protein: CASSPTGTGGTYEQYF.

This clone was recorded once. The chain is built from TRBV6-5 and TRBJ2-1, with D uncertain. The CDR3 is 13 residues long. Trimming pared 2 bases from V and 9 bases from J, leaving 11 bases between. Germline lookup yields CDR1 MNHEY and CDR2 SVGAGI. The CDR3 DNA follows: TGTGCCAGCAGTTACGGAGTAGGTCCTGAGCAGTTCTTC. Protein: CASSYGVGPEQFF.

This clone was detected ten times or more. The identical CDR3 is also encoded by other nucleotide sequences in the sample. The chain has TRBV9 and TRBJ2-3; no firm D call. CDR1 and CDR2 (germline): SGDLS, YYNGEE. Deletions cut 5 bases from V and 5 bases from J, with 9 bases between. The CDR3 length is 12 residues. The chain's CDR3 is CASSGLGDTQYF. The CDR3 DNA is TGTGCCAGCAGTGGTTTGGGAGATACGCAGTATTTT.

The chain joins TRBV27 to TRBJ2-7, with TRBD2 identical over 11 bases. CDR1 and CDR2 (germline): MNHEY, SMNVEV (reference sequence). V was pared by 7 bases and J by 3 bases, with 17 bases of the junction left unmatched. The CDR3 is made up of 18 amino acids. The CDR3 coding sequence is TGTGCCAGCAACCCCAGTGGGGGTAGCGGGAGGGTGTTCTACGAGCAGTACTTC. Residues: CASNPSGGSGRVFYEQYF.

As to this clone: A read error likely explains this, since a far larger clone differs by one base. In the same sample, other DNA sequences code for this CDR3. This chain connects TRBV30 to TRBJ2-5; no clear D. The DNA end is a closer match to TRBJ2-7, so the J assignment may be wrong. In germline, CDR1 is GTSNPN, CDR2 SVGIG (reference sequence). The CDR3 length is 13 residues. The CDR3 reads CASPGPSIYEQYF. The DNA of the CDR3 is TGTGCCTCGCCAGGACCGTCCATCTACGAGCAGTACTTC.

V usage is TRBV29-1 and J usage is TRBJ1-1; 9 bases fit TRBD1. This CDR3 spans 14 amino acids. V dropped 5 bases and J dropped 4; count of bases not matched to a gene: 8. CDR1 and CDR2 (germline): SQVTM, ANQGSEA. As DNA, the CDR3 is TGCAGCGTTATTAGGACAGGGGTGGGCACTGAAGCTTTCTTT. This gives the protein CSVIRTGVGTEAFF.

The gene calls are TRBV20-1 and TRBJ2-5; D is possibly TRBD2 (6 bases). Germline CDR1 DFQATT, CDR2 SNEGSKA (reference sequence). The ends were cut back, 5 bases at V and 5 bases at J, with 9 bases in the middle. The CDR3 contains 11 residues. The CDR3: CSAGDSETQYF. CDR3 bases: TGCAGTGCTGGGGACTCTGAGACCCAGTACTTC.

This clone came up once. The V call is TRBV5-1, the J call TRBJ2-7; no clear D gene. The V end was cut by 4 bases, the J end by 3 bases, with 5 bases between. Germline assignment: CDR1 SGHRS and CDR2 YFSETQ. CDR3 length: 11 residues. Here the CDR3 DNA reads TGCGCCAGCAGCACGGACTACGAGCAGTACTTC. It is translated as CASSTDYEQYF. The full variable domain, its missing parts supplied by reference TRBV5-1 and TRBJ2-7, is KAGVTQTPRYLIKTRGQQVTLSCSPISGHRSVSWYQQTPGQGLQFLFEYFSETQRNKGNFPGRFSGRQFSNSRSEMNVSTLELGDSALYLCASSTDYEQYFGPGTRLTVT.